This paragraph reports one T cell receptor beta chain. Use of 60 Vbeta and 13 Jbeta primers characterized the PCR. Some clones are missing from TCRdb's copy, which holds only in-frame ones; the method was immunoSEQ multiplex PCR. The sample lists 110,000 to 150,000 clones; 75% to 80% were seen once. These data come from a study of cytomegalovirus exposure and HLA in healthy donors. V was cut by 0 bases and J by 1 base, with 5 bases left in between. Germline V gene data show CDR1 as SGHNT and CDR2 as YYREEE (reference sequence). The CDR3 runs to 14 residues. The chain joins TRBV5-4 to TRBJ1-3; the D is unclear. This receptor was obtained from a young woman in good health and CMV-seropositive. Sequencing used PBMCs. CDR3 nucleotide sequence: TGTGCCAGCAGCTTGGGGGCGTCTGGAAACACCATATATTTT. Protein product: CASSLGASGNTIYF.